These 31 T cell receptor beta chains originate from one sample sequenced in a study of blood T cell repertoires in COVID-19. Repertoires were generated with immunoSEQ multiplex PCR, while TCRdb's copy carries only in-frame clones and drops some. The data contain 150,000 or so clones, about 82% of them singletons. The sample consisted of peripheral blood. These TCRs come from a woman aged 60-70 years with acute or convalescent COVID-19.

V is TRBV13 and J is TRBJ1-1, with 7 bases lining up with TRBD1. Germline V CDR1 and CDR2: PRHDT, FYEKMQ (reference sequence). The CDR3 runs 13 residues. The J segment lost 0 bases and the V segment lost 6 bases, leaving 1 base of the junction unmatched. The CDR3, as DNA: TGTGCCAGCAGGGGACAGCTGAACACTGAAGCTTTCTTT. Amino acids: CASRGQLNTEAFF.

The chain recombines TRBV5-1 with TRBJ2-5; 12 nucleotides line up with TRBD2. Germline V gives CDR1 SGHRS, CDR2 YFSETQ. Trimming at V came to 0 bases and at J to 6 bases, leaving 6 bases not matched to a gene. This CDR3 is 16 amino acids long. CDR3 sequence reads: CASSLGVTSGGQTQYF. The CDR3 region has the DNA TGCGCCAGCAGCTTGGGGGTGACTAGCGGGGGACAGACCCAGTACTTC. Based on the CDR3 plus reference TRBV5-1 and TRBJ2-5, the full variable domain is KAGVTQTPRYLIKTRGQQVTLSCSPISGHRSVSWYQQTPGQGLQFLFEYFSETQRNKGNFPGRFSGRQFSNSRSEMNVSTLELGDSALYLCASSLGVTSGGQTQYFGPGTRLLVL.

The CDR3 nucleotides are TGTGCCAGCAGCGCCGACTCCGTTGGTGAGCAGTACTTC. It codes for CASSADSVGEQYF. The chain carries TRBV7-2 and TRBJ2-7; D gene ambiguous. The CDR3 loop spans 13 amino acids. V shed 5 bases and J shed 7 bases, with 15 bases lying between them. CDR1 is SGHTA, CDR2 FQGNSA, per germline.

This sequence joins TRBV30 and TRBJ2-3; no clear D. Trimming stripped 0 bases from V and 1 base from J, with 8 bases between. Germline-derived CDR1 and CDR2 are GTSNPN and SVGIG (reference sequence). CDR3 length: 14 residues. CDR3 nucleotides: TGTGCCTGGAGTGTGTACTTTCGCACAGATACGCAGTATTTT. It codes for CAWSVYFRTDTQYF.

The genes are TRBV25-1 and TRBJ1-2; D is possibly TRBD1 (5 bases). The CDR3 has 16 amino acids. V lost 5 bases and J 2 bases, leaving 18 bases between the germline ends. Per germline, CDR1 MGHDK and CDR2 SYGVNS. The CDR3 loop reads CASSLSGGALNYGYTF. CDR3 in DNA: TGTGCCAGCAGTTTATCTGGAGGGGCGCTAAACTATGGCTACACCTTC.

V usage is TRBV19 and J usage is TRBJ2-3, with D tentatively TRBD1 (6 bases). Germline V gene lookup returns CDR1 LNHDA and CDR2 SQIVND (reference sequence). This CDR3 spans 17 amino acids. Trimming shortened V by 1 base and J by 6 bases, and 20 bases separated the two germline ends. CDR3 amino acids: CASSIGQVSVWADTQYF. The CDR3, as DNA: TGTGCCAGTAGTATAGGACAGGTGTCGGTATGGGCCGATACGCAGTATTTT.

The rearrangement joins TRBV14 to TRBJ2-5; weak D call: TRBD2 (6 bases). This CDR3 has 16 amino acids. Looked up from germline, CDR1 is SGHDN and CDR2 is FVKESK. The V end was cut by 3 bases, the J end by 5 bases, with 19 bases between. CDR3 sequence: CASSQVAGPRGETQYF. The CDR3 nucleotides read TGTGCCAGCAGCCAGGTCGCGGGGCCCCGAGGGGAGACCCAGTACTTC.

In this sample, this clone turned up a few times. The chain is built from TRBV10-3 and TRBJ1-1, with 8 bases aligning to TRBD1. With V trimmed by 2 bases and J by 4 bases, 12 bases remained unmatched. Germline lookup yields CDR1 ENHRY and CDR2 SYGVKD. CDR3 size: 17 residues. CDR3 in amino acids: CAISEDRGLSVSTEAFF. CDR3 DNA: TGTGCCATCAGTGAGGACAGGGGACTATCAGTGTCCACTGAAGCTTTCTTT.

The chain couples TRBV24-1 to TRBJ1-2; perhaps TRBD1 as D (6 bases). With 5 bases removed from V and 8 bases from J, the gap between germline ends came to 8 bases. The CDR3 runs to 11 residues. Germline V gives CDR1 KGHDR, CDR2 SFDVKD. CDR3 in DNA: TGTGCCACCAGTGCAGGGGAGGGCTACACCTTC. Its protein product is CATSAGEGYTF.

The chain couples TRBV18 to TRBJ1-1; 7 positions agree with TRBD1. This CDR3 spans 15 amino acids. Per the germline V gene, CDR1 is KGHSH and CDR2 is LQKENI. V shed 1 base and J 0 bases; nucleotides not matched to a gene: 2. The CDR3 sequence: CASSPLGGMNTEAFF. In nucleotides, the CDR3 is TGTGCCAGCTCACCACTAGGGGGCATGAACACTGAAGCTTTCTTT.

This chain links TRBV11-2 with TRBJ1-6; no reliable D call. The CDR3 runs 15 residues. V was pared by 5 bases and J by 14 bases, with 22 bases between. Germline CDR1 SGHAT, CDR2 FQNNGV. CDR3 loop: CASSTLHGRVQTLHF. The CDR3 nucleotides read TGTGCCAGCAGCACACTCCATGGTCGGGTTCAGACCCTCCACTTT.

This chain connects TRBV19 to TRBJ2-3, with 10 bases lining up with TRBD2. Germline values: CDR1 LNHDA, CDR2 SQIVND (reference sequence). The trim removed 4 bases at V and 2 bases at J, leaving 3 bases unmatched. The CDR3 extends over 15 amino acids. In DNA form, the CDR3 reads TGTGCCAGTAGTAGAAGCGGGGGGGTCACAGATACGCAGTATTTT. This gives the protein CASSRSGGVTDTQYF.

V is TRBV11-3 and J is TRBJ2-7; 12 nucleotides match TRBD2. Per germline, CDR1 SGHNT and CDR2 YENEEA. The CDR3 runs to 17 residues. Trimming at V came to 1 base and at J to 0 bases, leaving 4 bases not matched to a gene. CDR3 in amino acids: CASSLALAGGRSYEQYF. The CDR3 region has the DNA TGTGCCAGCAGCTTAGCACTAGCGGGGGGCCGCTCCTACGAGCAGTACTTC.

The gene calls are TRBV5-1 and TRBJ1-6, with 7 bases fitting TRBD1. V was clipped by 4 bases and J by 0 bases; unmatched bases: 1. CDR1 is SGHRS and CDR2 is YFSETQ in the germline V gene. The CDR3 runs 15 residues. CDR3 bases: TGCGCCAGCAGCCCAGGGGGCTCCTATAATTCACCCCTCCACTTT. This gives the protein CASSPGGSYNSPLHF.

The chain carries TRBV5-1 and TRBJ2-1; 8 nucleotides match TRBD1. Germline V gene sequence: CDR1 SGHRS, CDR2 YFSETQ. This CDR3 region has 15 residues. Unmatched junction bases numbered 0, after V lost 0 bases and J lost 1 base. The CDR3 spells CASSLGQGSYNEQFF. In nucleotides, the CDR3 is TGCGCCAGCAGCTTGGGACAGGGGTCCTACAATGAGCAGTTCTTC. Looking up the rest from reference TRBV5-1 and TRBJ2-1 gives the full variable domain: KAGVTQTPRYLIKTRGQQVTLSCSPISGHRSVSWYQQTPGQGLQFLFEYFSETQRNKGNFPGRFSGRQFSNSRSEMNVSTLELGDSALYLCASSLGQGSYNEQFFGPGTRLTVL.

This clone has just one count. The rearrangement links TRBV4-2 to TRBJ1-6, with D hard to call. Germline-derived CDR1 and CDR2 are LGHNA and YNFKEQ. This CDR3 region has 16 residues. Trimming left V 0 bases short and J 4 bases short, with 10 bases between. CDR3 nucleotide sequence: TGTGCCAGCAGCCAAGATCGCACGGGTTATAATTCACCCCTCCACTTT. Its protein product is CASSQDRTGYNSPLHF.

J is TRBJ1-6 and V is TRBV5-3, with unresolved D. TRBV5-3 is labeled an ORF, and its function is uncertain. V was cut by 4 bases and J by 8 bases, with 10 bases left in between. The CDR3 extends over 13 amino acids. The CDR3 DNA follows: TGTGCCAGAAGCCCGACTGGTGATTCACCCCTCCACTTT. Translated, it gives CARSPTGDSPLHF.

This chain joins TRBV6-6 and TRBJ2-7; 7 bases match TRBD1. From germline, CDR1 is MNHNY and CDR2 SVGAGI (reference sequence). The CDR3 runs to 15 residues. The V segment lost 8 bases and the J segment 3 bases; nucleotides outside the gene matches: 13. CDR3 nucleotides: TGTGCCAGCCACGACAGGGTTCAGTCGCACTACGAGCAGTACTTC. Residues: CASHDRVQSHYEQYF.

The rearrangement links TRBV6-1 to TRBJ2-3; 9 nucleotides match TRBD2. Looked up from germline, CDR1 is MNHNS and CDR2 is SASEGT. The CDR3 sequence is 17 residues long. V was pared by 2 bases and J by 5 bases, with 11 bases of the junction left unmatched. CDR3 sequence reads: CASSERMAGGWGDTQYF. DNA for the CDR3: TGTGCCAGCAGTGAAAGGATGGCGGGGGGGTGGGGAGATACGCAGTATTTT.

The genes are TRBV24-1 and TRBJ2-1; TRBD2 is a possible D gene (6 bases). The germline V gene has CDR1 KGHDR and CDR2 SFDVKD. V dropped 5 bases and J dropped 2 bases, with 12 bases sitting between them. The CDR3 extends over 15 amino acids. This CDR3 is CATSVDGGTYNEQFF. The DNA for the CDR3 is TGTGCCACCAGTGTAGACGGGGGAACCTACAATGAGCAGTTCTTC.

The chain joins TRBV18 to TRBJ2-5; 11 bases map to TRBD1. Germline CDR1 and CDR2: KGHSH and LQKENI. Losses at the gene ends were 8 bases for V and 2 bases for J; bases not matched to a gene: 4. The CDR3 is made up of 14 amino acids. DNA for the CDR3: TGTGCCAGCACGGACAGGGGGCTTCAAGAGACCCAGTACTTC. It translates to CASTDRGLQETQYF.

Here the CDR3 DNA reads TGCGCCAGCAGCCGAGGGACTTCAAATGAGCAGTTCTTC. This codes for CASSRGTSNEQFF. The V gene is TRBV5-1, the J gene TRBJ2-1; D might be TRBD2 (6 bases). CDR1 and CDR2 from the germline V gene are SGHRS and YFSETQ. Trimming left V 4 bases short and J 7 bases short, with 12 bases between. The CDR3 has 13 residues.

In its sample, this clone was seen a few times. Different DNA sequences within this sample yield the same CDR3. Written as DNA, the CDR3 is TGTGCCAGCAGCGTTCTAGCGGGGGGGACAGATACGCAGTATTTT. Translation: CASSVLAGGTDTQYF. V usage is TRBV9 and J usage is TRBJ2-3; 12 bases align to TRBD2. V shed 2 bases, J shed 3 bases, and the junction held 1 base outside the gene matches. CDR3 length: 15 amino acids. Germline CDR1 and CDR2: SGDLS and YYNGEE.

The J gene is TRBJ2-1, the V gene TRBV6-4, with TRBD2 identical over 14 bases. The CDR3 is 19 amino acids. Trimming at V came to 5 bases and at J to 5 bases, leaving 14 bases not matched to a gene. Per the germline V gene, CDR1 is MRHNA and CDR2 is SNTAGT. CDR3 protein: CASSRSVGTSGGGDNEQFF. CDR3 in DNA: TGTGCCAGCAGTCGTTCTGTGGGGACTAGCGGGGGAGGGGACAATGAGCAGTTCTTC.

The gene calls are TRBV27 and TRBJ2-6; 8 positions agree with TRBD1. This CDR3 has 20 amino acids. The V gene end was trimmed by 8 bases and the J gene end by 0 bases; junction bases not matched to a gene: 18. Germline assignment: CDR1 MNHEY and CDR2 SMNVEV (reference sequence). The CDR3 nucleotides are TGTGCCAGCGGCTATAGAGCGAAGGGACAGGAACTCTCTGGGGCCAACGTCCTGACTTTC. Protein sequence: CASGYRAKGQELSGANVLTF.

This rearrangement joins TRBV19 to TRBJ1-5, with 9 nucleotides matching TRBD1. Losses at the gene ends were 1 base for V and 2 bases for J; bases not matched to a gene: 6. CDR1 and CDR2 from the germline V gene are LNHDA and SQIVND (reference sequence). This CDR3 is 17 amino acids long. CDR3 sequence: CASSIVRTGDGNQPQHF. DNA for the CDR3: TGTGCCAGTAGTATAGTCCGGACAGGGGATGGCAATCAGCCCCAGCATTTT.

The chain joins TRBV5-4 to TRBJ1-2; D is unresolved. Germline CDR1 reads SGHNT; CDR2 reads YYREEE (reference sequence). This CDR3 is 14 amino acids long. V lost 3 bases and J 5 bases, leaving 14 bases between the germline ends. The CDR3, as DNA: TGTGCCAGCAGCTATGGGTCGGAGGCTTATGGCTACACCTTC. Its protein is CASSYGSEAYGYTF.

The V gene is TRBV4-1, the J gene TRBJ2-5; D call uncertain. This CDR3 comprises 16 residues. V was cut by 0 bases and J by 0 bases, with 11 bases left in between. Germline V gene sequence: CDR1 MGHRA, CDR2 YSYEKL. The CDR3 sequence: CASSQDVAPHQETQYF. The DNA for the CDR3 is TGCGCCAGCAGCCAAGATGTGGCTCCTCACCAAGAGACCCAGTACTTC.

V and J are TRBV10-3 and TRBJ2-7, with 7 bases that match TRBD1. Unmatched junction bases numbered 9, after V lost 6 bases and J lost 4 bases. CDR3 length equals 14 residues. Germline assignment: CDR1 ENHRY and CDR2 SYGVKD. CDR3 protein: CAIRRQGDPYEQYF. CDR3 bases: TGTGCCATCAGAAGACAGGGAGACCCGTACGAGCAGTACTTC.

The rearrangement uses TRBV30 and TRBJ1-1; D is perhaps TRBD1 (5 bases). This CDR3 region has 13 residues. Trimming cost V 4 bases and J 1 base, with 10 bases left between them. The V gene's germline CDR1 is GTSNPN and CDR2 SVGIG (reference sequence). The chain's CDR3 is CAWNYGQNTEAFF. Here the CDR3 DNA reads TGTGCCTGGAACTACGGACAGAACACTGAAGCTTTCTTT.

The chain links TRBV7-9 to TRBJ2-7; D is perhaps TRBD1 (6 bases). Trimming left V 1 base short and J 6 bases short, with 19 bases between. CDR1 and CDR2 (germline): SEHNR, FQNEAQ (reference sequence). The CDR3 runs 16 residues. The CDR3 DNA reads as TGTGCCAGCAGCTTAGGGGGCTTGGGGGCCATGGGCGAGCAGTACTTC. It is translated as CASSLGGLGAMGEQYF.